A single sample is the source of the 2 T cell receptor beta chains below, sequenced in a study of blood T cell repertoires in COVID-19. Produced via immunoSEQ multiplex PCR; TCRdb's table is partial and in-frame only. Altogether about 240,000 clones are present, 75% to 90% being singletons, with the ten largest covering around 4%. The source material was PBMCs or T cells enriched from blood (not recorded which). The receptors here all came from a woman aged 30 to 39 who had recovered from COVID-19.

This chain connects TRBV15 to TRBJ2-5; 8 bases are a match to TRBD1. CDR3 length: 15 residues. V lost 1 base and J lost 1; bases outside the gene matches: 2. Germline-derived CDR1 and CDR2 are LNHNV and YYDKDF (reference sequence). The CDR3 here is CATSRVGQGQETQYF. The CDR3 DNA reads as TGTGCCACCAGCAGAGTCGGACAGGGCCAAGAGACCCAGTACTTC.

CDR3 protein: CASSLNSGQGFGYTF. The CDR3 DNA reads as TGTGCCAGCAGCTTAAATTCAGGGCAGGGCTTCGGCTACACCTTC. The chain recombines TRBV7-3 with TRBJ1-2, with D possibly being TRBD1 (5 bases). V was pared by 1 base and J by 8 bases, with 17 bases between. This CDR3 has 15 amino acids. Germline-derived CDR1 and CDR2 are SGHTA and FQGTGA.